This TCR beta chain was identified in a study of PD-1 blockade in mismatch repair-deficient tumors. About the research overall: Enrolled about 2012-2016, patients had progressing, pretreated mismatch repair-deficient cancers of 12 to 13 types.

All patients were mismatch repair deficient, assessed by either PCR or immunohistochemistry. The TCR-sequenced patients were a few responders to pembrolizumab. Trimming at V came to 10 bases and at J to 3 bases, leaving 9 bases not matched to a gene. The CDR3 extends over 14 amino acids. Germline V gene data show CDR1 as MGHDK and CDR2 as SYGVNS. Whole-study results and caveats: Rapid post-treatment expansion, then contraction, generally preceding radiologic response, marked tumor-resident clones.

Clones were read by immunoSEQ multiplex PCR, and TCRdb kept only the in-frame ones, dropping some. The sample has 30,000 to 35,000 clones, roughly 80% seen once. A remark on this clone: Its antigen is as yet unknown.

This clonotype was obtained from an adult with mismatch repair-deficient cancer. The sequencing here drew on PBMCs, taken roughly 6 weeks after starting pembrolizumab. This chain connects TRBV25-1 to TRBJ2-1; 7 nucleotides match TRBD2. CDR3 DNA sequence: TGTGCCACCCAGCGGGATGCGGTCTACAATGAGCAGTTCTTC. Translating gives CATQRDAVYNEQFF. The whole variable domain, filled in from reference TRBV25-1 and TRBJ2-1, reads EADIYQTPRYLVIGTGKKITLECSQTMGHDKMYWYQQDPGMELHLIHYSYGVNSTEKGDLSSESTVSRIRTEHFPLTLESARPSHTSQYLCATQRDAVYNEQFFGPGTRLTVL.